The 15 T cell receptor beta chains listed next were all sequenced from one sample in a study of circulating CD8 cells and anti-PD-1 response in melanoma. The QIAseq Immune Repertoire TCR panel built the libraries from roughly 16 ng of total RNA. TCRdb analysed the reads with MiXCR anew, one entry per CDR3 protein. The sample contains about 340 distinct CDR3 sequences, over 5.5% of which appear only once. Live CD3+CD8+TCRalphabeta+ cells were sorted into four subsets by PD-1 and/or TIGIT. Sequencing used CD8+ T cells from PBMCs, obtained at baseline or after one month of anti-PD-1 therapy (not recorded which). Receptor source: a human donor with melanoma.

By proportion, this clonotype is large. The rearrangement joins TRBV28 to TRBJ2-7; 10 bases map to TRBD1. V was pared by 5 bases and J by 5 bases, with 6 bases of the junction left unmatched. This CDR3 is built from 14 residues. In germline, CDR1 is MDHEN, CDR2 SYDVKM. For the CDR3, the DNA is TGTGCCAGCAGTCCGGGACAGGGGTTCGACGAGCAGTACTTC. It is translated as CASSPGQGFDEQYF.

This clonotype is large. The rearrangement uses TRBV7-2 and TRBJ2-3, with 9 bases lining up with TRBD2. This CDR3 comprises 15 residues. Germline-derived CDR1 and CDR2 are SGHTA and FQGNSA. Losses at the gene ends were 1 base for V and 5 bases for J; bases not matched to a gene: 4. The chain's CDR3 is CASSLVAGDGDTQYF. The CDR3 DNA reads TGTGCCAGCAGCTTAGTAGCGGGGGATGGAGATACGCAGTATTTT.

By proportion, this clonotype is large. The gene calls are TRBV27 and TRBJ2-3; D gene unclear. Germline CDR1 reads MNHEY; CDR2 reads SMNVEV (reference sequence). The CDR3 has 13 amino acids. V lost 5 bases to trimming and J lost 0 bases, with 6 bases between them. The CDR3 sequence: CASSPISTDTQYF. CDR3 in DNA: TGTGCCAGCAGTCCGATTAGCACAGATACGCAGTATTTT.

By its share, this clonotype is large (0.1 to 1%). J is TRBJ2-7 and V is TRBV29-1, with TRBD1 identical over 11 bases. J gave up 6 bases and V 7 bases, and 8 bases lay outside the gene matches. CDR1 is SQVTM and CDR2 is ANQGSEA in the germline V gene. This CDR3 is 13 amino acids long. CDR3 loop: CSAFGQGAVEQYF. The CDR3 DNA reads TGCAGCGCCTTCGGACAGGGGGCAGTCGAGCAGTACTTC.

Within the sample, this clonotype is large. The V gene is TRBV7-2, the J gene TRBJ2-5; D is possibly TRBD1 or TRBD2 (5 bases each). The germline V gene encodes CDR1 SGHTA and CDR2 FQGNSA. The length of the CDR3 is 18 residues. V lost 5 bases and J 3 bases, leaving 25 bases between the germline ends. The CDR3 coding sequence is TGTGCCAGCAGCCCTAGAGGGGTGGGCAGTGGATCTAAAGAGACCCAGTACTTC. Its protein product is CASSPRGVGSGSKETQYF.

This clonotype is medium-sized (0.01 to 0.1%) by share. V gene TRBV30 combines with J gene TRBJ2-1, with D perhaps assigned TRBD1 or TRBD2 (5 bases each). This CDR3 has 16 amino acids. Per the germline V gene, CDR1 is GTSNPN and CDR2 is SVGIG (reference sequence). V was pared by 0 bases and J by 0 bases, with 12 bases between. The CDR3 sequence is CAWSVTGRSSYNEQFF. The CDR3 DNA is TGTGCCTGGAGTGTGACGGGACGGAGCTCCTACAATGAGCAGTTCTTC.

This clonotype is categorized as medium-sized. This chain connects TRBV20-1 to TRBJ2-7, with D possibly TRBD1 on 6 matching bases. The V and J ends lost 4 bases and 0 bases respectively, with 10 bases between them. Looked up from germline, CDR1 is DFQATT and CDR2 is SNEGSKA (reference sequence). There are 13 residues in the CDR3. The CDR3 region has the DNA TGCAGTGCTAAAGGACAGAACTCCTACGAGCAGTACTTC. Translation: CSAKGQNSYEQYF.

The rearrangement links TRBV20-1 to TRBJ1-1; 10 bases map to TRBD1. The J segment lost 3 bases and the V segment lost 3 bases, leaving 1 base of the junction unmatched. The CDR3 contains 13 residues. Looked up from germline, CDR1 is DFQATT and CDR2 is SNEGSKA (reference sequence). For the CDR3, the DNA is TGCAGTGCTAGGGGGACAGGGGACACTGAAGCTTTCTTT. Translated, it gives CSARGTGDTEAFF.

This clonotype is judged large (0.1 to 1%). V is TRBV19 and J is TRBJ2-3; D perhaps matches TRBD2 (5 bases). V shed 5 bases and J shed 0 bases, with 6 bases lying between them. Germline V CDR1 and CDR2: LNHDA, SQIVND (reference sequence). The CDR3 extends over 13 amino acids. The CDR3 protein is CASSVASTDTQYF. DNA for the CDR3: TGTGCCAGTAGTGTAGCGAGCACAGATACGCAGTATTTT.

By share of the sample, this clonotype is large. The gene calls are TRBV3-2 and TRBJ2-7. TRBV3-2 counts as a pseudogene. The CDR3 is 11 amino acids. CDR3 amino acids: CASSPKYEQYF. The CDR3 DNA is TGTGCCAGCAGCCCCAAATACGAGCAGTACTTC.

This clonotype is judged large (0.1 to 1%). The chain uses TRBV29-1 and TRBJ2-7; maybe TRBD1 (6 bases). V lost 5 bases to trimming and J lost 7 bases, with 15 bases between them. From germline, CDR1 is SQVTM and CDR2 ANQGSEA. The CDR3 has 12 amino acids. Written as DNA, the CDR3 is TGCAGCGTTTGGGCAGGGGACACGGAGCAGTACTTC. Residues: CSVWAGDTEQYF.

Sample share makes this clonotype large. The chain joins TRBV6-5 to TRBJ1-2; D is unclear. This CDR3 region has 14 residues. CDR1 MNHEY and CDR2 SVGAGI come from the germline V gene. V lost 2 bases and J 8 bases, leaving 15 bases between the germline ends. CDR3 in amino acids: CASSYRNSLLGYTF. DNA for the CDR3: TGTGCCAGCAGTTACAGGAACTCCTTGTTGGGCTACACCTTC.

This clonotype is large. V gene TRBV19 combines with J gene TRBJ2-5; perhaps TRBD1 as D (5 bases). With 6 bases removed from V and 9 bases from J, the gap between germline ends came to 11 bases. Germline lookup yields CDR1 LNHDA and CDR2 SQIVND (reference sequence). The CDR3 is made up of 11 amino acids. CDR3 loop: CASRTDSAQYF. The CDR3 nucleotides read TGTGCCAGTAGGACAGATTCGGCCCAGTACTTC.

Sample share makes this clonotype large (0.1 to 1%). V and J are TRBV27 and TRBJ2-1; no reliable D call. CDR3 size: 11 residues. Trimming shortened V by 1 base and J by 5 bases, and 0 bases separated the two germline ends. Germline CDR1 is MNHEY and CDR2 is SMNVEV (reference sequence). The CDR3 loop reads CASSLYNEQFF. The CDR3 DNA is TGTGCCAGCAGTTTATACAATGAGCAGTTCTTC.

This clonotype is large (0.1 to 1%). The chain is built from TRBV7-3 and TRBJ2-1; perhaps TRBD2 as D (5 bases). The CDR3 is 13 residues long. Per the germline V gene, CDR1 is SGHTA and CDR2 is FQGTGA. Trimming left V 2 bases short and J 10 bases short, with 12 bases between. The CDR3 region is CASSLWPGNEQFF. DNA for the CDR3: TGTGCCAGCAGCTTATGGCCCGGGAACGAGCAGTTCTTC. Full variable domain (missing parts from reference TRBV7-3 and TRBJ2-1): GAGVSQTPSNKVTEKGKYVELRCDPISGHTALYWYRQSLGQGPEFLIYFQGTGAADDSGLPNDRFFAVRPEGSVSTLKIQRTERGDSAVYLCASSLWPGNEQFFGPGTRLTVL.